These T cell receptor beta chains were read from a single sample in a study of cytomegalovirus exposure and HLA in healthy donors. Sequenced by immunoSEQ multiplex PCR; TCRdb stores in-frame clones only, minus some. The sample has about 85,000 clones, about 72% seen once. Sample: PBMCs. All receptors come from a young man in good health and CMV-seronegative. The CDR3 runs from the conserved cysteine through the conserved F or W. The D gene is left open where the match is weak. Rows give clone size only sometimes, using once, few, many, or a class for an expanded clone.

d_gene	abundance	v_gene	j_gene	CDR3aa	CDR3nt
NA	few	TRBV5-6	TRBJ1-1	CASSSNPGTEAFF	TGTGCCAGCAGCTCTAACCCGGGAACTGAAGCTTTCTTT
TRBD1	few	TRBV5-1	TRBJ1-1	CASSLGPGGNTEAFF	TGCGCCAGCAGCTTGGGTCCAGGGGGGAACACTGAAGCTTTCTTT
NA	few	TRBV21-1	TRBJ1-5	CASSKRGDRGNQPQHF	TGTGCCAGCAGCAAGCGAGGAGACAGGGGCAATCAGCCCCAGCATTTT
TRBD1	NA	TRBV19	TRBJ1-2	CASSLWTGGDYGYTF	TGTGCCAGTAGTCTATGGACAGGGGGCGACTATGGCTACACCTTC
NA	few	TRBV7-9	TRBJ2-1	CASSLWGGEQFF	TGTGCCAGCAGCTTATGGGGGGGCGAGCAGTTCTTC
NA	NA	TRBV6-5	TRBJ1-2	CAVTGGYGYTF	TGTGCCGTTACCGGGGGCTATGGCTACACCTTC
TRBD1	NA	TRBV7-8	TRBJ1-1	CASSSGGSYTEAFF	TGTGCCAGCAGCTCAGGGGGCTCTTACACTGAAGCTTTCTTT
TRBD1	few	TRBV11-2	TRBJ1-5	CASSLVGGTAQPQHF	TGTGCCAGCAGCTTAGTAGGTGGGACAGCTCAGCCCCAGCATTTT
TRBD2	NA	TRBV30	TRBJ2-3	CAWTLGRLAGGPDTQYF	TGTGCCTGGACCCTGGGTCGCCTAGCGGGAGGACCAGATACGCAGTATTTT
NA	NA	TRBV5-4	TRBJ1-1	CASSLQGREEAFF	TGTGCCAGCAGCTTGCAGGGGCGCGAAGAAGCTTTCTTT
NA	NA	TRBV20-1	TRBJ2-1	CSASSDEQFF	TGCAGTGCTAGTTCTGATGAGCAGTTCTTC
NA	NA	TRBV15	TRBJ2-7	CATSREFAGAYEQYF	TGTGCCACCAGCAGAGAATTCGCAGGTGCCTACGAGCAGTACTTC
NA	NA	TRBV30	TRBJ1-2	CAWSVLEGYTF	TGTGCCTGGAGTGTACTAGAAGGCTACACCTTC
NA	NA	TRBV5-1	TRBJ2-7	CASSLGGYEQYF	TGCGCCAGCAGCTTAGGGGGTTACGAGCAGTACTTC
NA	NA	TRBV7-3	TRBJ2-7	CASSSRGTGIYEQYF	TGTGCCAGCAGCTCCCGGGGGACGGGAATTTACGAGCAGTACTTC
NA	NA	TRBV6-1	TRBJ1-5	CASSEGTDQPQHF	TGTGCCAGCAGTGAGGGCACAGATCAGCCCCAGCATTTT
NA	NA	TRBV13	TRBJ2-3	CASSPTPLRDKSTDTQYF	TGTGCCAGCAGCCCCACCCCCCTCCGGGACAAAAGCACAGATACGCAGTATTTT
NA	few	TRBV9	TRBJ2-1	CASSVAGVSSYNEQFF	TGTGCCAGCAGCGTAGCGGGGGTAAGCTCCTACAATGAGCAGTTCTTC
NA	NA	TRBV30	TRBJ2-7	CAWSRPGIGYEQYF	TGTGCCTGGAGCCGTCCCGGGATAGGCTACGAGCAGTACTTC
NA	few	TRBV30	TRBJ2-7	CAWYSGSYEQYF	TGTGCCTGGTATTCAGGGTCCTACGAGCAGTACTTC
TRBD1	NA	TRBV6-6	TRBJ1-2	CASSPGQGSGYTF	TGTGCCAGCAGTCCCGGACAGGGGAGTGGCTACACCTTC
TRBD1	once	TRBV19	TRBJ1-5	CASAQGESNQPQHF	TGTGCCAGTGCACAGGGGGAAAGCAATCAGCCCCAGCATTTT
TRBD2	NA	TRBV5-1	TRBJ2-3	CASSLGLAGDTQYF	TGCGCCAGCAGCTTGGGACTAGCGGGAGATACGCAGTATTTT
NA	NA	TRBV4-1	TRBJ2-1	CASSQDSTVGEQFF	TGCGCCAGCAGCCAAGATTCGACAGTCGGTGAGCAGTTCTTC
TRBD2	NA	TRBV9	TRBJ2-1	CASSVKGLAGGRESNEQFF	TGTGCCAGCAGCGTAAAGGGACTAGCGGGGGGGAGGGAGTCCAATGAGCAGTTCTTC
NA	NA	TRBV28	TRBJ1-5	CASSYVLEDQPQHF	TGTGCCAGCTCCTATGTGCTGGAGGACCAGCCCCAGCATTTT
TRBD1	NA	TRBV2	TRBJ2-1	CASSTGGNEQFF	TGTGCCAGCTCGACAGGGGGTAATGAGCAGTTCTTC
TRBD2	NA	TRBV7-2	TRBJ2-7	CASSLRGSYEQYF	TGTGCCAGCAGCTTGCGGGGGTCCTACGAGCAGTACTTC
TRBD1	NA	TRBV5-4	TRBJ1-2	CASSQGQGRYGYTF	TGTGCCAGCAGCCAAGGACAGGGCCGCTATGGCTACACCTTC
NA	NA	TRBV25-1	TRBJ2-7	CASRAGYEQYF	TGTGCCAGCAGAGCGGGCTACGAGCAGTACTTC
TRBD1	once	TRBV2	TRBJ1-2	CASDLTGEVDGYTF	TGTGCCAGCGACCTTACAGGGGAAGTCGATGGCTACACCTTC
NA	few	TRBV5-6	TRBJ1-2	CASSSDSFYGYTF	TGTGCCAGCAGCTCGGACAGCTTCTATGGCTACACCTTC
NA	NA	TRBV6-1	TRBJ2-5	CASSEQTHRGETQYF	TGTGCCAGCAGTGAGCAGACTCACCGAGGGGAGACCCAGTACTTC
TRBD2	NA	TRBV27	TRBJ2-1	CASRAGTMGNEQFF	TGTGCCAGCAGAGCCGGGACTATGGGCAATGAGCAGTTCTTC
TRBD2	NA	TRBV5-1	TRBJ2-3	CASSLGAGRAGTDTQYF	TGCGCCAGCAGCCTAGGGGCCGGGAGGGCCGGGACAGATACGCAGTATTTT
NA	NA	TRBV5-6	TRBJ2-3	CASSFTGTDTQYF	TGTGCCAGCAGCTTTACGGGGACAGATACGCAGTATTTT
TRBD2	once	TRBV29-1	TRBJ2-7	CSVVRLADSSYEQYF	TGCAGCGTCGTTAGACTAGCGGACAGCTCCTACGAGCAGTACTTC
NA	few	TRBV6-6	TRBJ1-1	CASRTVSYTEAFF	TGTGCCAGCCGAACAGTGAGTTACACTGAAGCTTTCTTT
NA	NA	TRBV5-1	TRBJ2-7	CASSSPTGWVYEQYF	TGCGCCAGCAGCTCCCCGACGGGGTGGGTTTACGAGCAGTACTTC
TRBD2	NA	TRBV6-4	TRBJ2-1	CASSEGLASCSYNEQFF	TGTGCCAGCAGTGAAGGACTAGCATCTTGCTCCTACAATGAGCAGTTCTTC
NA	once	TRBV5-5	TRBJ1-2	CASIDSNYGYTF	TGTGCCAGCATCGACTCTAACTATGGCTACACCTTC
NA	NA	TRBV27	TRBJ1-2	CASSFVAGYGYTF	TGTGCCAGCAGTTTCGTCGCGGGGTATGGCTACACCTTC